This T cell receptor beta chain stems from a study of shared T cell receptors in the human thymus (dated by TCRdb to the early 2020s). With regard to the full study: The study examined how self-reactive, shared T-cell receptor alpha chains are generated in the human thymus.

Libraries were constructed by the immunoSEQ multiplex PCR assay. Entries here come from immuneACCESS through TCRdb and include only in-frame sequences with V and J called. Some clones fail to appear in such tables; in the studies checked, an unresolved V gene covers under half of the shortfall, and the cause of the remainder is unknown. This sample is represented by approximately 730,000 clones; 70% to 90% of them were singletons. The ten largest clones take up more than 0.008% of the sample. Details on this clone: Which antigen it targets is not known. Base qualities are missing; no much larger clone stands one base away.

Another study also made use of these data, one on human thymus T cells. According to the second study: Immunologically healthy infants undergoing open corrective cardiac surgery for congenital heart defects in Finland were used as donors. Thymus tissue was collected as surgical resects that were removed during corrective cardiac surgery. V and J gene segment usage appeared biased in both thymic and peripheral blood repertoires. Highly overlapping thymic TCR repertoires among unrelated individuals were reported in the related research. The study used under ten infant thymus samples plus four related peripheral blood samples to characterize TCR alpha and beta repertoires. Donor ages ranging from roughly 6 to 244 days were recorded, and about six male and two female infants were included in the cohort. Thymocytes were freed from the tissue by mechanical means and kept at -70 degrees C as pellets of roughly 9-30 million cells. A QIAsymphony instrument was used to extract genomic DNA from frozen cell pellets. TCRB and TCRAD loci were amplified from a standardized quantity of quality-controlled genomic DNA using the immunoSEQ multiplex PCR assay. The V(D)J region was spanned by amplicons of a length sufficient to cover the CDR3 and to identify V and J genes. Amplicon sequencing was performed on an Illumina platform through the commercial immunoSEQ service. Corrections for primer bias and sequencing errors followed previously described methods, while TCRAD and TCRB definitions were based on the IMGT database. The repertoires were analysed using immunoSEQ Analyzer 3.0 and VDJTools for basic statistics, V/J segment usage, diversity estimates, rarefaction and pairwise overlap. To estimate diversity, the Chao1, ChaoE, Efron-Thisted, Shannon and inverse Simpson indices were applied, and diversity was also estimated on datasets down-sampled to the smallest sample. Repertoire overlap was determined by strict matching of CDR3 nucleotide sequence, V gene and J gene, and Jaccard-based multidimensional scaling clustering was applied. On average, thymus samples yielded around 800,000 unique TCRB clonotypes, whereas blood samples yielded some 92,000.

Sequenced material: thymocytes. This receptor was obtained from a girl less than two years old with a congenital heart defect. Donor details come from another sample of the same person, matched by shared clones.

At the DNA level, the sequence is TGCGCCAGCAGCCAACTCCACAGGGCCGCCGCGGGTTCACCCCTCCACTTT. Translation gives CASSQLHRAAAGSPLHF. The rearrangement combines TRBV4-1 with TRBJ1-6; TRBD1 might be the D gene, on 6 matching bases. Including the terminal cysteine and phenylalanine, the CDR3 comprises 17 residues. Only the CDR3 DNA stays, 51 bases, in frame from base 1. At the junction V is shortened by 2 bases and J by 9 bases, with 20 bases in between. Taken from the germline V gene, the CDR1 and CDR2 loops are MGHRA and YSYEKL.